These T cell receptor beta chains were read from a single sample in a study of T cells in localized non-small cell lung cancer. The method was immunoSEQ multiplex PCR; TCRdb's version includes in-frame clones alone and lacks a portion of them. The data show tens of thousands of clones, around 86% seen once. The source was peripheral blood, collected before any cancer treatment. Source of these receptors: a male donor at least 60 years old with stage III squamous cell lung carcinoma. The CDR3 runs from the conserved cysteine through the conserved F or W. The D gene is left open where the match is weak. Clone size is not always given. Where it is, it says once, few, many or a class for expanded clones.

abundance | j_gene | d_gene | v_gene | CDR3nt | CDR3aa
. | TRBJ1-4 | TRBD1 | TRBV7-2 | TGTGCCAGCAGCCCTCGACAGGGCGGGAAGGAAAAACTGTTTTTT | CASSPRQGGKEKLFF
. | TRBJ2-7 | . | TRBV4-3 | TGCGCCAGCAGCCCGTACCTCAGCTCCTACGAGCAGTACTTC | CASSPYLSSYEQYF
once | TRBJ2-1 | TRBD2 | TRBV10-3 | TGTGCCATCAGTCAAGCACCGGGACTAGCGGGGGTGGGCTCCTACAATGAGCAGTTCTTC | CAISQAPGLAGVGSYNEQFF
. | TRBJ2-2 | TRBD1 | TRBV5-1 | TGCGCCAGCAGCTTGGACAGGGGGAACACCGGGGAGCTGTTTTTT | CASSLDRGNTGELFF
few | TRBJ2-7 | . | TRBV6-1 | TGTGCCAGCAGAACCCGGGACGGAGCCTACGAGCAGTACTTC | CASRTRDGAYEQYF
. | TRBJ2-3 | . | TRBV5-1 | TGCGCCAGCAGCTTAATTAGCGGACCTCTGGATACGCAGTATTTT | CASSLISGPLDTQYF
. | TRBJ2-3 | TRBD2 | TRBV5-1 | TGCGCCAGCAGCTCGGGGACTAGCGGATACACAGATACGCAGTATTTT | CASSSGTSGYTDTQYF
. | TRBJ2-6 | . | TRBV5-1 | TGCGCCAGCAGCGCCCGGACAATTGGCTCTGGGGCCAACGTCCTGACTTTC | CASSARTIGSGANVLTF
. | TRBJ2-1 | TRBD2 | TRBV28 | TGTGCCAGCAGTTTATTTGTCGGGGGAGGGAATGAGCAGTTCTTC | CASSLFVGGGNEQFF
. | TRBJ1-2 | . | TRBV7-8 | TGTGCCAGCAGCTTAATGAGTACCCCCTTCTATGGCTACACCTTC | CASSLMSTPFYGYTF
once | TRBJ2-7 | TRBD1 | TRBV4-1 | TGCGCCAGCAGCCAAGGGGACAGGGGACACGAGCAGTACTTC | CASSQGDRGHEQYF
once | TRBJ1-2 | . | TRBV6-5 | TGTGCCAGCAGTCCACAGCGGGGCTACACCTTC | CASSPQRGYTF